This record covers a single TCR beta chain. Its antigen is as yet unknown. The sample comes from a study of T cell responses to AZD1222 COVID-19 vaccine. Study-wide results and caveats: Rises in breadth and depth of Spike-specific TCRs came after two AZD1222 doses. Sampled repertoires all dated from after the peak T cell response.

Clones were read by immunoSEQ multiplex PCR, and TCRdb kept only the in-frame ones, dropping some. The table shows approximately 88,000 clones, with around 73% occurring only once. The specimen comprised peripheral blood, sampled on day 0 of AZD1222 vaccination. The receptor's source is an adult in good health.

The CDR3 loop reads CASSLDAGGETQYF. For the CDR3, the DNA is TGCGCCAGCAGCTTGGATGCGGGAGGGGAGACCCAGTACTTC. The chain is built from TRBV5-1 and TRBJ2-5; 9 positions match TRBD2. The CDR3 spans 14 residues. J was trimmed by 5 bases and V by 0 bases; bases with no gene match: 2. Germline V gene lookup returns CDR1 SGHRS and CDR2 YFSETQ.